This T cell receptor beta chain was recorded in a study of naive and memory T cell subsets. General study results and limits: No ground truth validated the naive and memory repertoire findings. Naive repertoires, especially CD8, held a few larger clonotypes, possibly memory cells re-expressing CD45RA.

Two oligonucleotides, mixed equimolar, formed the beta constant-region primer covering TRBC1 and TRBC2. Four rounds of PCR amplified the ligated cDNA using nested alpha and beta constant-region primers plus SP2. MiXCR, applied by TCRdb to the UMI-ligation and nested PCR reads, yields one record per CDR3 protein. Here the sample spans around 140,000 distinct CDR3 sequences, over 20% being singletons. As concerns this clonotype: The antigen is unknown.

V lost 4 bases and J lost 5; bases outside the gene matches: 7. The CDR3 runs 16 residues. Germline assignment: CDR1 SNHLY and CDR2 FYNNEI. The rearrangement joins TRBV2 to TRBJ2-7; TRBD2 aligns across 14 bases. This receptor was identified in a human donor in good health. Material for sequencing was naive CD4+ T cells from blood. The CDR3 DNA reads TGTGCCAGCAGTGCCACGAAGGGACTAGCGGGAGACGAGCAGTACTTC. Encoded protein: CASSATKGLAGDEQYF.